The 9 T cell receptor beta chains below come from one sample, sequenced in a study of blood T cell repertoires in COVID-19. The table came from immunoSEQ multiplex PCR; TCRdb's copy has only in-frame clones and leaves some out. Seen here are about 94,000 clones, around 87% observed once, and the top ten hold under 8%. Sequenced material: peripheral blood. All receptors derive from a human donor with acute or convalescent COVID-19. The donor label of this sample is uncertain.

The chain is built from TRBV5-1 and TRBJ2-1; 11 bases align to TRBD2. The CDR3 loop spans 13 amino acids. CDR1 SGHRS and CDR2 YFSETQ come from the germline V gene. The junction had 2 bases not matched to a gene; V was cut back by 5 bases and J by 7 bases. The CDR3 sequence is CASSSSGGNEQFF. CDR3 nucleotide sequence: TGCGCCAGCAGTTCTAGCGGGGGGAATGAGCAGTTCTTC.

V usage is TRBV14 and J usage is TRBJ1-6; no clear D. The CDR3 runs to 15 residues. V lost 5 bases to trimming and J lost 0 bases, with 8 bases between them. Germline CDR1 SGHDN, CDR2 FVKESK. The CDR3 loop is CASSALSSYNSPLHF. In nucleotides, the CDR3 is TGTGCCAGCAGCGCCCTTAGCTCCTATAATTCACCCCTCCACTTT.

The chain carries TRBV19 and TRBJ1-3; no firm D call. Germline CDR1 LNHDA, CDR2 SQIVND (reference sequence). This CDR3 spans 15 amino acids. The V gene lost 3 bases and the J gene lost 0 bases, with 9 bases spanning the gap. The CDR3 is CASSIRADSGNTIYF. CDR3 DNA sequence: TGTGCCAGTAGTATTCGCGCGGACTCTGGAAACACCATATATTTT. Drawing the rest from reference TRBV19 and TRBJ1-3, the complete variable domain is DGGITQSPKYLFRKEGQNVTLSCEQNLNHDAMYWYRQDPGQGLRLIYYSQIVNDFQKGDIAEGYSVSREKKESFPLTVTSAQKNPTAFYLCASSIRADSGNTIYFGEGSWLTVV.

The J gene is TRBJ1-6, the V gene TRBV18, with 7 bases matching TRBD1. CDR1 is KGHSH and CDR2 is LQKENI in the germline V gene. This CDR3 contains 14 residues. The V and J ends lost 5 bases and 7 bases, in that order; junction bases with no gene match: 5. This CDR3 is CASSDRVGNSPLHF. DNA for the CDR3: TGTGCCAGCTCAGACAGGGTCGGCAATTCACCCCTCCACTTT.

V usage is TRBV5-4 and J usage is TRBJ1-2, with 9 bases fitting TRBD1. Germline CDR1 is SGHNT and CDR2 is YYREEE (reference sequence). This CDR3 is 13 amino acids long. Trimming removed 4 bases from V and 8 bases from J; junction bases left unmatched: 6. The CDR3 nucleotides are TGTGCCAGCAGCAGCGACAGGGGGACAGGCTACACCTTC. This codes for CASSSDRGTGYTF. Filled out from reference TRBV5-4 and TRBJ1-2, the complete variable domain reads ETGVTQSPTHLIKTRGQQVTLRCSSQSGHNTVSWYQQALGQGPQFIFQYYREEENGRGNFPPRFSGLQFPNYSSELNVNALELDDSALYLCASSSDRGTGYTFGSGTRLTVV.

The gene calls are TRBV27 and TRBJ1-2, with 10 bases aligning to TRBD1. This CDR3 has 17 residues. V shed 5 bases, J shed 0 bases, and the junction held 9 bases outside the gene matches. Germline V CDR1 and CDR2: MNHEY, SMNVEV (reference sequence). As DNA, the CDR3 is TGTGCCAGCAGTGGGTGGGGACAGGGGAAGGCTAACTATGGCTACACCTTC. Encoded protein: CASSGWGQGKANYGYTF.

In its sample, this clone was seen once. The rearrangement links TRBV7-2 to TRBJ2-1; 9 nucleotides line up with TRBD2. V dropped 5 bases and J dropped 3; count of bases not matched to a gene: 11. Per the germline V gene, CDR1 is SGHTA and CDR2 is FQGNSA. The CDR3 contains 17 residues. The CDR3 nucleotides read TGTGCCAGCAGCCCCTCGTTTGCGGGGGGGCTCTACAATGAGCAGTTCTTC. Amino acid sequence: CASSPSFAGGLYNEQFF.

The chain joins TRBV5-1 to TRBJ2-5; 10 nucleotides align to TRBD2. The CDR3 has 18 residues. Germline CDR1 and CDR2: SGHRS and YFSETQ. V was clipped by 0 bases and J by 3 bases; unmatched bases: 11. CDR3 loop: CASSLAGVGLAGEETQYF. CDR3 nucleotides: TGCGCCAGCAGCTTGGCGGGCGTTGGGCTAGCGGGGGAAGAGACCCAGTACTTC.

The sample holds one count of this clone. The gene calls are TRBV14 and TRBJ1-1, with 9 bases that match TRBD1. V dropped 5 bases and J dropped 4; count of bases not matched to a gene: 2. CDR3 size: 13 residues. Germline V gene sequence: CDR1 SGHDN, CDR2 FVKESK. The CDR3 protein is CASSGQGITEAFF. The CDR3 DNA reads as TGTGCCAGCAGCGGACAGGGGATCACTGAAGCTTTCTTT.